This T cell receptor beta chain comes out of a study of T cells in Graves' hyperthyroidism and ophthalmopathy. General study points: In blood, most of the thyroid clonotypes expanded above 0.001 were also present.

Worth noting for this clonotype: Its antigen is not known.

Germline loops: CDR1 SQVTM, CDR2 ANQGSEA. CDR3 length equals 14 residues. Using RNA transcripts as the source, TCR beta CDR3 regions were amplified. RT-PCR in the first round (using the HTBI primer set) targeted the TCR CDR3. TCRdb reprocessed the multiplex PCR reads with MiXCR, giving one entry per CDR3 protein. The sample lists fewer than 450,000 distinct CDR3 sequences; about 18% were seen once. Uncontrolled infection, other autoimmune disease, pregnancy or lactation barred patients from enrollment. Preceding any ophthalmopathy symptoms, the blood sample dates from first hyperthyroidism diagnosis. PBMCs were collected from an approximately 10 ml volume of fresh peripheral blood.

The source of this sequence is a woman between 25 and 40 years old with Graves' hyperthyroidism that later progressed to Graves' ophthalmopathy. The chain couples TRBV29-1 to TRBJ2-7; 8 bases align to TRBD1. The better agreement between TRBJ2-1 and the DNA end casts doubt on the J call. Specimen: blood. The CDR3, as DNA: TGCAGCGTGCCAGGACAGGGAGCTTTTGACGAGCAGTTCTTC. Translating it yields CSVPGQGAFDEQFF.